This TCR beta chain stems from a study of monozygotic twins with inflammatory bowel disease. Per the germline V gene, CDR1 is KGHDR and CDR2 is SFDVKD. The CDR3 is 13 amino acids. No DNA is given; TCRdb re-called the 5' RACE reads and lists each CDR3 protein once. Recorded for this sample: around 100,000 distinct CDR3 sequences. The chain recombines TRBV24-1 with TRBJ2-3; as DNA is missing, the TRBD1 call by TCRdb cannot be tested. The receptor comes from a human donor with ulcerative colitis or Crohn's disease, or a healthy co-twin of an affected twin (not recorded which). Sequences were obtained from blood. CDR3 amino acids: CATSDHKGHTQYF.